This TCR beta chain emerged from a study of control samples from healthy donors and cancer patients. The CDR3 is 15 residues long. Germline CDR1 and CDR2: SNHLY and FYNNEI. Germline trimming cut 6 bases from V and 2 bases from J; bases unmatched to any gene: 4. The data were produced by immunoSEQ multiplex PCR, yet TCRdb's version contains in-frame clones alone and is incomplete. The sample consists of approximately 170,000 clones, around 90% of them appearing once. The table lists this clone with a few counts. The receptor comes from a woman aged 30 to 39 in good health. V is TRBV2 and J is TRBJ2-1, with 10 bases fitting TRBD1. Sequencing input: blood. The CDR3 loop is CASRETGGTYNEQFF. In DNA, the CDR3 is TGTGCCAGCAGGGAGACAGGGGGCACCTACAATGAGCAGTTCTTC.